The TCR beta chain described here comes from a study of T cells after yellow fever vaccination. The germline V gene has CDR1 DFQATT and CDR2 SNEGSKA (reference sequence). The J segment lost 4 bases and the V segment lost 2 bases, leaving 16 bases of the junction unmatched. CDR3 length: 18 amino acids. Regarding the study as a whole: There was a possibility that FACS-sorted repertoires contained abundant clonotypes contaminating from the bulk population.

A few counts support this clonotype. The antigen remains undetermined. Each CDR3 protein is one row after TCRdb ran MiXCR on the 5' RACE reads. This sample carries roughly 310,000 distinct CDR3 sequences, roughly 4% of them seen once, and the ten largest clones take about a quarter. This specimen was PBMCs, taken on the day of the yellow fever booster vaccination. The V and J genes are TRBV20-1 and TRBJ2-1; TRBD1 aligns across 8 bases. This sequence was found in a man aged 18-30 years who received the YFV17D yellow fever vaccine. The CDR3 sequence is CSARIKGQGGWKYNEQFF. The DNA for the CDR3 is TGCAGTGCTAGAATAAAAGGACAGGGAGGTTGGAAATACAATGAGCAGTTCTTC.